The 12 T cell receptor beta chains below were found in one sample sequenced in a study of T cell responses to AZD1222 COVID-19 vaccine. Here immunoSEQ multiplex PCR was the method, and the copy in TCRdb shows in-frame clones only, minus some. The repertoire holds approximately 150,000 clones, with over 90% as singletons. The source material was peripheral blood, sampled on day 0 of AZD1222 vaccination. All receptors derive from an adult in good health.

The chain couples TRBV5-4 to TRBJ2-7; D unresolved. This CDR3 is 12 amino acids long. The ends were cut back, 5 bases at V and 6 bases at J, with 12 bases in the middle. Germline values: CDR1 SGHNT, CDR2 YYREEE (reference sequence). The CDR3 DNA sequence: TGTGCCAGCAGTACTACAATCGGCGAGCAGTACTTC. It yields the protein CASSTTIGEQYF.

The chain has TRBV15 and TRBJ1-2, with D uncertain. Germline V gives CDR1 LNHNV, CDR2 YYDKDF (reference sequence). CDR3 length: 16 residues. Deletions cut 5 bases from V and 2 bases from J, with 18 bases between. CDR3 amino acids: CATSGLQHQRNYGYTF. CDR3 nucleotides: TGTGCCACCAGCGGGCTACAGCACCAACGAAACTATGGCTACACCTTC.

The V gene is TRBV5-4, the J gene TRBJ1-2, with D unclear. The CDR3 has 15 amino acids. The germline V and J ends were trimmed by 2 bases and 6 bases, with 17 bases remaining between them. Germline CDR1 SGHNT, CDR2 YYREEE (reference sequence). Here the CDR3 DNA reads TGTGCCAGCAGCTTTCAAGGACCTCGGCCAGATGGCTACACCTTC. Its protein is CASSFQGPRPDGYTF. Full variable domain (missing parts from reference TRBV5-4 and TRBJ1-2): ETGVTQSPTHLIKTRGQQVTLRCSSQSGHNTVSWYQQALGQGPQFIFQYYREEENGRGNFPPRFSGLQFPNYSSELNVNALELDDSALYLCASSFQGPRPDGYTFGSGTRLTVV.

The chain recombines TRBV6-4 with TRBJ1-5; a possible D gene is TRBD1 (5 bases). This CDR3 contains 13 residues. The V end lost 4 bases, the J end lost 4 bases, and 8 bases lay between the germline ends. Germline assignment: CDR1 MRHNA and CDR2 SNTAGT. Here the CDR3 reads CASSGSGNQPQHF. For the CDR3, the DNA is TGTGCCAGCAGTGGGTCAGGGAATCAGCCCCAGCATTTT.

The chain employs TRBV9 and TRBJ1-2; 8 positions agree with TRBD1. The J segment lost 4 bases and the V segment lost 3 bases, leaving 8 bases of the junction unmatched. The CDR3 contains 15 residues. Per germline, CDR1 SGDLS and CDR2 YYNGEE. Here the CDR3 reads CASSEPRTGSYGYTF. The CDR3 coding sequence is TGTGCCAGCAGCGAACCCCGGACAGGGAGCTATGGCTACACCTTC.

This chain uses TRBV6-5 with TRBJ2-5; a possible D gene is TRBD2 (7 bases). Germline values: CDR1 MNHEY, CDR2 SVGAGI. The CDR3 sequence is 12 residues long. The V end was cut by 8 bases, the J end by 4 bases, with 11 bases between. The CDR3 region is CASRGAPETQYF. As DNA, the CDR3 is TGTGCCAGCCGGGGGGCGCCAGAGACCCAGTACTTC.

The V gene is TRBV12-3 or TRBV12-4, the J gene TRBJ2-1; unclear D gene. The CDR3 extends over 13 amino acids. Trimming left V 5 bases short and J 4 bases short, with 9 bases between. The CDR3 here is CASSQAGYNEQFF. CDR3 sequence (DNA): TGTGCCAGCAGTCAGGCTGGATACAATGAGCAGTTCTTC.

V usage is TRBV5-4 and J usage is TRBJ1-3, with TRBD1 matching over 8 bases. V lost 4 bases to trimming and J lost 8 bases; unmatched junction nucleotides: 17. This CDR3 contains 17 residues. The germline CDR1 and CDR2 sequences are SGHNT and YYREEE (reference sequence). The DNA for the CDR3 is TGTGCCAGCAGCGGGGAGGCTTCAGGGGGCAACCGGCACACCATATATTTT. Amino acids: CASSGEASGGNRHTIYF.

The chain uses TRBV5-8 and TRBJ2-2; TRBD1 is a possible D gene (6 bases). Trimming took off 1 base at V and 5 bases at J, with 24 bases between the two ends. Germline assignment: CDR1 SGHTS and CDR2 YDEGEE. The CDR3 is 19 amino acids. The CDR3 nucleotides are TGTGCCAGCAGCTTGCGGCCAGGGGCCCCGATTGGTCGTACCGGGGAGCTGTTTTTT. This sequence encodes CASSLRPGAPIGRTGELFF.

This sequence joins TRBV13 and TRBJ1-1, with 11 nucleotides matching TRBD1. The trim removed 0 bases at V and 6 bases at J, leaving 3 bases unmatched. Germline V CDR1 and CDR2: PRHDT, FYEKMQ (reference sequence). The CDR3 sequence is 15 residues long. The CDR3 loop is CASSLGDRGLAEAFF. In nucleotides, the CDR3 is TGTGCCAGCAGCTTAGGGGACAGGGGGCTCGCTGAAGCTTTCTTT.

J is TRBJ2-7 and V is TRBV2; D is ambiguous. This CDR3 contains 17 residues. Germline loops: CDR1 SNHLY, CDR2 FYNNEI. Trimming left V 4 bases short and J 4 bases short, with 23 bases between. CDR3 residues: CASSGDLRAQRPYEQYF. CDR3 coding DNA: TGTGCCAGCAGTGGTGACCTTAGGGCCCAAAGGCCGTACGAGCAGTACTTC.

The rearrangement uses TRBV27 and TRBJ1-6, with a possible D match to TRBD1 (5 bases). The V and J ends lost 6 bases and 0 bases respectively, with 9 bases between them. There are 15 residues in the CDR3. Germline assignment: CDR1 MNHEY and CDR2 SMNVEV (reference sequence). CDR3 coding DNA: TGTGCCAGCAGAGCAGGGAGCTCCTATAATTCACCCCTCCACTTT. It encodes CASRAGSSYNSPLHF.